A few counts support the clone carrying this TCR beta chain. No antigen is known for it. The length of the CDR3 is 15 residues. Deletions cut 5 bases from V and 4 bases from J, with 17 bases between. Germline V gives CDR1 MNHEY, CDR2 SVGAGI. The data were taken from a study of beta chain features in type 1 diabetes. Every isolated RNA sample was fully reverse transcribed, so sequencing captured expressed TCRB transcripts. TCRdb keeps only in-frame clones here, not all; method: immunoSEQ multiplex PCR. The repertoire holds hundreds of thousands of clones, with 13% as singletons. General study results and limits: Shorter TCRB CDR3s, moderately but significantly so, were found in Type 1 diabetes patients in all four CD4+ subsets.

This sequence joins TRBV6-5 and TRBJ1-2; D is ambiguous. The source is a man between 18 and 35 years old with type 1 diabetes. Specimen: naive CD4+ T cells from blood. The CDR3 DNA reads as TGTGCCAGCAGTATAGCGGGGTTTTCAATCTATGGCTACACCTTC. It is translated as CASSIAGFSIYGYTF.